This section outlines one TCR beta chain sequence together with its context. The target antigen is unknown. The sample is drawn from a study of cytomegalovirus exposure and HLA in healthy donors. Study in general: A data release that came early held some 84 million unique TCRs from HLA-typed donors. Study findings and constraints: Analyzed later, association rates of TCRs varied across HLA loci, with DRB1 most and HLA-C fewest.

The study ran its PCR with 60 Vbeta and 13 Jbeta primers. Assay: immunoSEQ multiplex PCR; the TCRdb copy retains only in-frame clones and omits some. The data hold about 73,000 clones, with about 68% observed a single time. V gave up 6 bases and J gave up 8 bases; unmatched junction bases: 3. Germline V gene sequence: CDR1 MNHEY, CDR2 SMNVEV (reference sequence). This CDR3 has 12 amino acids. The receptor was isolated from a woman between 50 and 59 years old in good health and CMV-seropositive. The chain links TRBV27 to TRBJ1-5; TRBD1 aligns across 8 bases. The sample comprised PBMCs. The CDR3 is CASRQGEEPQHF. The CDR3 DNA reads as TGTGCCAGCAGACAGGGGGAGGAGCCCCAGCATTTT.